This T cell receptor (beta chain) derives from a study of STAT5B mutations in CD4+ large granular lymphocyte leukemia. Points from the study as a whole: TRBV06-family usage was enriched in top patient clones (8/27) versus controls (2/35).

V was pared by 6 bases and J by 2 bases, with 10 bases of the junction left unmatched. The CDR3 spans 17 residues. Germline V gene data show CDR1 as MNHEY and CDR2 as SMNVEV (reference sequence). Worth noting for this clone: The antigen is unknown.

The protocol was immunoSEQ multiplex PCR, while the TCRdb copy is restricted to in-frame clones and leaves out a portion. The repertoire holds about 33,000 clones, roughly 74% seen once, with 0.29% in the top ten. This receptor was obtained from a human donor in good health. The V call is TRBV27, the J call TRBJ2-7; 13 bases match TRBD2. The sample taken for sequencing was CD4+ T cells from blood buffy coats. The CDR3 loop is CASSAGLAGFQAYEQYF. The CDR3 region has the DNA TGTGCCAGCAGCGCGGGACTAGCGGGATTCCAAGCCTACGAGCAGTACTTC.